The sequence of this T cell receptor beta chain was determined in a study of T cell responses to AZD1222 COVID-19 vaccine. As concerns this clone: Its target is not known.

Study results and limitations: White British donors predominated, females outnumbered males, and clonal diversity was possibly underestimated. With two AZD1222 doses given, Spike-specific TCR breadth and depth both rose. Samples come after the peak T cell response, not at day 14. Nearly half of spike-specific TCRs reportedly go after variant regions that carry no mutations.

J was trimmed by 6 bases and V by 4 bases; bases with no gene match: 7. The CDR3 is made up of 15 amino acids. Germline V lookup: CDR1 MNHEY, CDR2 SVGAGI. Only in-frame clones appear in the TCRdb table, and some are missing; sequencing was by immunoSEQ multiplex PCR. Of about 130,000 clones in the sample, over 75% are singletons; the top ten hold 6.5% to 8.5%. The sequencing used peripheral blood, collected on day 0 of AZD1222 vaccination. The TCR comes from an adult in good health. The chain couples TRBV6-5 to TRBJ2-1; 9 nucleotides align to TRBD1. As DNA, the CDR3 is TGTGCCAGCAGTTTACCGGGACAGGGCTTCAATGAGCAGTTCTTC. Amino acid sequence: CASSLPGQGFNEQFF.